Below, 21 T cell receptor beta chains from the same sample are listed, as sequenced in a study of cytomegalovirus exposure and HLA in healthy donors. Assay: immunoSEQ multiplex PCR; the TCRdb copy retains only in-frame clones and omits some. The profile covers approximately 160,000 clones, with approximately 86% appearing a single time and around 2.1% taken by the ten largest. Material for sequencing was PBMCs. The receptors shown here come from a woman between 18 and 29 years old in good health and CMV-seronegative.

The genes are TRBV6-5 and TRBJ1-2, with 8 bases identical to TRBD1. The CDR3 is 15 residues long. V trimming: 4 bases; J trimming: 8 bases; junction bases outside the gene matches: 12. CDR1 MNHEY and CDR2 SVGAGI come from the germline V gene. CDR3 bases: TGTGCCAGCAGTTTACCCTCGACAGGGGTAGGCGGCTACACCTTC. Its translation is CASSLPSTGVGGYTF.

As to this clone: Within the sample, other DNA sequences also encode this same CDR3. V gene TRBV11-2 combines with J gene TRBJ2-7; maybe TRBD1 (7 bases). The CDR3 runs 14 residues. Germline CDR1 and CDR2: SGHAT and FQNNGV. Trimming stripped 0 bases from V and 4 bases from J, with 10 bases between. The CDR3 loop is CASSLEAGGYEQYF. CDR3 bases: TGTGCCAGCAGCTTAGAAGCAGGGGGGTACGAGCAGTACTTC.

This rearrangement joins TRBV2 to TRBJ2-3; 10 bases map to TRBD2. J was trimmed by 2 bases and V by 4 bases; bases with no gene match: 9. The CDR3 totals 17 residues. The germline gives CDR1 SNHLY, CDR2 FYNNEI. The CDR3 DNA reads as TGTGCCAGCAGTGTATCTCTAGCGGGGGTGCCCACAGATACGCAGTATTTT. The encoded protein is CASSVSLAGVPTDTQYF.

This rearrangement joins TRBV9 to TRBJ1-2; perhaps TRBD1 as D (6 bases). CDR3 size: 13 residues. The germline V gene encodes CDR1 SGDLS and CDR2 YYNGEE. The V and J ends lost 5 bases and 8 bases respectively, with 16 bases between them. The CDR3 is CASRRFTGYGYTF. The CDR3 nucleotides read TGTGCCAGCAGACGATTCACAGGGTACGGCTACACCTTC.

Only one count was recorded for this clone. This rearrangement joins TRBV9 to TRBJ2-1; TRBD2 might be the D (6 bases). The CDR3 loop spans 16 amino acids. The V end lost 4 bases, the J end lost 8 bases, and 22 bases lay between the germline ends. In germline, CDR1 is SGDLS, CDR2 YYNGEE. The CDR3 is CASSSRTGTPVDEQFF. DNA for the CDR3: TGTGCCAGCAGCTCACGGACCGGGACTCCTGTCGATGAGCAGTTCTTC.

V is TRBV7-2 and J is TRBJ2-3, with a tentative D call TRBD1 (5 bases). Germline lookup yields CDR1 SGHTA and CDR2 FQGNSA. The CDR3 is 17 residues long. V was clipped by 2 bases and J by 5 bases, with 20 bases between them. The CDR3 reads CASSLLLRGPPGDTQYF. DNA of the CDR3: TGTGCCAGCAGCTTACTGCTAAGGGGTCCTCCGGGAGATACGCAGTATTTT.

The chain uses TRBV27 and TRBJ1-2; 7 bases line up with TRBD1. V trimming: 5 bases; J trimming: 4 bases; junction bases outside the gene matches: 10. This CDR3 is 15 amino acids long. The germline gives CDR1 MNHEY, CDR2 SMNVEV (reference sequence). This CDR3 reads CASSTTPDRVYGYTF. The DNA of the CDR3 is TGTGCCAGCAGTACTACACCCGACAGGGTCTATGGCTACACCTTC.

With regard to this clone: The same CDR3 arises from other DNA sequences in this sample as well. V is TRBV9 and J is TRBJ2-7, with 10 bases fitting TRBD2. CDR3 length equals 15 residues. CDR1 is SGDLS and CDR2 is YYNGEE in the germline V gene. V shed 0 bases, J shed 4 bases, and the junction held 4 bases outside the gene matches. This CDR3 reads CASSVGSSGSYEQYF. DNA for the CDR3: TGTGCCAGCAGCGTAGGCTCTAGCGGGAGTTACGAGCAGTACTTC. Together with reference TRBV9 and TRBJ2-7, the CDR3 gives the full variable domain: DSGVTQTPKHLITATGQRVTLRCSPRSGDLSVYWYQQSLDQGLQFLIQYYNGEERAKGNILERFSAQQFPDLHSELNLSSLELGDSALYFCASSVGSSGSYEQYFGPGTRLTVT.

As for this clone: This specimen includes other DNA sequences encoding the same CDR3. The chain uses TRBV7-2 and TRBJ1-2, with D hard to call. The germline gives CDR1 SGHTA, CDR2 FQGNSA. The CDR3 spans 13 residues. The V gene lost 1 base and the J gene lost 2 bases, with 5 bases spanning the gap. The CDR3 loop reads CASSLGQNYGYTF. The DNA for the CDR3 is TGTGCCAGCAGCTTAGGACAAAACTATGGCTACACCTTC.

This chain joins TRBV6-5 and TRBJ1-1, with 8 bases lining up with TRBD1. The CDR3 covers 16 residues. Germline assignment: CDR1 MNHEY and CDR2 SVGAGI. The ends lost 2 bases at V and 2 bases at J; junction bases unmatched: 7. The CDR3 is CASSYLSQGANTEAFF. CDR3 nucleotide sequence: TGTGCCAGCAGTTACCTATCCCAGGGGGCAAACACTGAAGCTTTCTTT.

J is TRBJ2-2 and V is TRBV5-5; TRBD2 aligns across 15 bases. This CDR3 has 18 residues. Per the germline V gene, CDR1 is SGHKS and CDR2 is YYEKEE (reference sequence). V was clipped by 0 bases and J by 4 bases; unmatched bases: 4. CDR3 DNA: TGTGCCAGCAGCTTGGCCCGGACTAGCGGGGGGGCCACCGGGGAGCTGTTTTTT. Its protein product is CASSLARTSGGATGELFF.

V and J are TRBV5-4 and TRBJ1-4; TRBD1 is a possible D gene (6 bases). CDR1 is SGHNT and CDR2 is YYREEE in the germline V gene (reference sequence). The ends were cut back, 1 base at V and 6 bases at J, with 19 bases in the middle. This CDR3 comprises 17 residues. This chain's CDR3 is CASSLKRLSGADEKLFF. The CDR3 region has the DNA TGTGCCAGCAGCTTGAAGCGTTTATCAGGGGCTGATGAAAAACTGTTTTTT.

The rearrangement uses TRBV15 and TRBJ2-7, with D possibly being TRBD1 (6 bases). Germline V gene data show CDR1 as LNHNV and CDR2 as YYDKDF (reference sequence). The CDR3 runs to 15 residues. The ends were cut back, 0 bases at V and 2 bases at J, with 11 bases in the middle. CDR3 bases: TGTGCCACCAGCAGAGATACCAGGACAGCCTACGAGCAGTACTTC. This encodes CATSRDTRTAYEQYF.

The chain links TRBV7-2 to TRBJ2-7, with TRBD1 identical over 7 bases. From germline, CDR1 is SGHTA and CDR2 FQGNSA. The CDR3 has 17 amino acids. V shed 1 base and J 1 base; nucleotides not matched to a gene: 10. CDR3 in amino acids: CASSLGRFQGESYEQYF. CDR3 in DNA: TGTGCCAGCAGCTTAGGCCGCTTCCAGGGGGAGTCCTACGAGCAGTACTTC.

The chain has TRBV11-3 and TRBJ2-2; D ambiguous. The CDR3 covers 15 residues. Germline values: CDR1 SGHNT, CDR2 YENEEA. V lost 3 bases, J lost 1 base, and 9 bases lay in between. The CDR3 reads CASSLMTGNTGELFF. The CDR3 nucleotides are TGTGCCAGCAGCTTGATGACGGGGAACACCGGGGAGCTGTTTTTT.

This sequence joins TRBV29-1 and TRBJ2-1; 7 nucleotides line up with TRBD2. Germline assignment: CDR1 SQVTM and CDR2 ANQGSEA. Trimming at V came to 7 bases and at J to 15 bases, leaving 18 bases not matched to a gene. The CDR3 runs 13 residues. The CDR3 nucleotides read TGCAGCGCCGTGGGGCTAGCGGCCCCCGCACGGTTCTTC. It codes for CSAVGLAAPARFF.

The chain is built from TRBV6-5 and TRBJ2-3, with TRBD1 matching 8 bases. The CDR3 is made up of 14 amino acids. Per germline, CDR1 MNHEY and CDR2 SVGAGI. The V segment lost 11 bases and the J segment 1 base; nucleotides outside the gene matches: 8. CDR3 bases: TGTGCCGTGAGACAGGGGCACGGCACAGATACGCAGTATTTT. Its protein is CAVRQGHGTDTQYF.

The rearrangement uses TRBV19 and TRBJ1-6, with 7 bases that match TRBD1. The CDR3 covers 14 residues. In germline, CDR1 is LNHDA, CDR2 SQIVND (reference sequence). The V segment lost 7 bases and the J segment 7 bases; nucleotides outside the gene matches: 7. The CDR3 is CASTRDRRNSPLHF. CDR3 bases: TGTGCCAGTACAAGGGACAGACGGAATTCACCCCTCCACTTT.

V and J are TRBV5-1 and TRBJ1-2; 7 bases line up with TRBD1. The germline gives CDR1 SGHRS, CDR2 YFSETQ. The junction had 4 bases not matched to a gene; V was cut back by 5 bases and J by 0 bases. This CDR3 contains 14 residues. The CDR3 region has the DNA TGCGCCAGCAGGGGGACAGCTGCTAACTATGGCTACACCTTC. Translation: CASRGTAANYGYTF. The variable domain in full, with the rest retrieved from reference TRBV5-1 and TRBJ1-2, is KAGVTQTPRYLIKTRGQQVTLSCSPISGHRSVSWYQQTPGQGLQFLFEYFSETQRNKGNFPGRFSGRQFSNSRSEMNVSTLELGDSALYLCASRGTAANYGYTFGSGTRLTVV.

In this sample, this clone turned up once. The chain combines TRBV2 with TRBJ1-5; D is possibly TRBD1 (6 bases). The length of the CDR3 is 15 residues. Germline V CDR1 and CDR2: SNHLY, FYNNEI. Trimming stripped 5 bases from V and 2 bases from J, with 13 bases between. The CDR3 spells CASSPGSGGNQPQHF. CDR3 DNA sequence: TGTGCCAGCAGTCCAGGGTCAGGGGGCAATCAGCCCCAGCATTTT.

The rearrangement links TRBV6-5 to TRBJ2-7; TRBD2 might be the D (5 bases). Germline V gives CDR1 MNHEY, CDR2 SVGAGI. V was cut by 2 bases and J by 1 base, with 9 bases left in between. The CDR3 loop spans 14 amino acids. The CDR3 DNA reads TGTGCCAGCAGTTACCGGGGTCAGTCCTACGAGCAGTACTTC. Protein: CASSYRGQSYEQYF.